Shown below are 26 T cell receptor beta chains from a single sample sequenced in a study of cytomegalovirus exposure and HLA in healthy donors. Vbeta (60) and Jbeta (13) primers were used in the PCR. Repertoires were generated with immunoSEQ multiplex PCR, while TCRdb's copy carries only in-frame clones and drops some. The sample is made up of approximately 110,000 clones, and the top ten hold around 3.5% of it. Sequencing used PBMCs. Every receptor here comes from a man aged 25 to 40 in good health and CMV-seronegative.

In DNA form, the CDR3 reads TGTGCCAGCAGTGAAAGGGGGAAGGGCACAGATACGCAGTATTTT. Amino acids: CASSERGKGTDTQYF. The rearrangement uses TRBV6-1 and TRBJ2-3, with D possibly TRBD1 on 6 matching bases. V lost 2 bases, J lost 1 base, and 10 bases lay in between. The CDR3 has 15 residues. Germline V gives CDR1 MNHNS, CDR2 SASEGT.

V and J are TRBV5-1 and TRBJ1-2, with 8 nucleotides matching TRBD1. Trimming at V came to 4 bases and at J to 7 bases, leaving 12 bases not matched to a gene. The CDR3 covers 15 residues. Germline CDR1 reads SGHRS; CDR2 reads YFSETQ. The CDR3 DNA follows: TGCGCCAGCAGCCATGGACAGGGCGGACAGGGTGGCTACACCTTC. It encodes CASSHGQGGQGGYTF.

The V and J genes are TRBV9 and TRBJ2-2; D is perhaps TRBD1 (6 bases). The V end was cut by 2 bases, the J end by 3 bases, with 17 bases between. The germline gives CDR1 SGDLS, CDR2 YYNGEE. The CDR3 is made up of 17 amino acids. Here the CDR3 reads CASSVLGARGDTGELFF. The CDR3 DNA follows: TGTGCCAGCAGCGTGTTGGGGGCTAGGGGAGACACCGGGGAGCTGTTTTTT.

The chain employs TRBV2 and TRBJ1-1, with 9 positions matching TRBD1. Germline CDR1 and CDR2: SNHLY and FYNNEI. The CDR3 length is 14 residues. With V trimmed by 6 bases and J by 2 bases, 4 bases remained unmatched. The DNA for the CDR3 is TGTGCCAGCAGAGAACAGGGGGCTAACACTGAAGCTTTCTTT. Translating gives CASREQGANTEAFF.

The chain combines TRBV5-8 with TRBJ1-4; D possibly corresponds to TRBD1 (5 bases). This CDR3 region has 15 residues. CDR1 is SGHTS and CDR2 is YDEGEE in the germline V gene. Trimming left V 2 bases short and J 4 bases short, with 12 bases between. CDR3 nucleotides: TGTGCCAGCAGCTTTGGAAGACAGCTTAATGAAAAACTGTTTTTT. As protein: CASSFGRQLNEKLFF.

The chain couples TRBV7-9 to TRBJ2-3; the D gene is possibly TRBD1 (5 bases). This CDR3 is 15 amino acids long. V lost 4 bases, J lost 4 bases, and 15 bases lay in between. In germline, CDR1 is SEHNR, CDR2 FQNEAQ (reference sequence). DNA for the CDR3: TGTGCCAGCAGCTCCCAGGGTTACGGCCCAGATACGCAGTATTTT. Translating gives CASSSQGYGPDTQYF. Combining the CDR3 with reference TRBV7-9 and TRBJ2-3 gives the whole variable domain DTGVSQNPRHKITKRGQNVTFRCDPISEHNRLYWYRQTLGQGPEFLTYFQNEAQLEKSRLLSDRFSAERPKGSFSTLEIQRTEQGDSAMYLCASSSQGYGPDTQYFGPGTRLTVL.

V gene TRBV6-5 combines with J gene TRBJ1-1; D uncertain. The CDR3 length is 15 residues. V lost 2 bases to trimming and J lost 6 bases, with 16 bases between them. Germline V gene data show CDR1 as MNHEY and CDR2 as SVGAGI. In DNA, the CDR3 is TGTGCCAGCAGTTACGATCATCAGGCCCCCTCTGAAGCTTTCTTT. Residues: CASSYDHQAPSEAFF.

The V call is TRBV5-6, the J call TRBJ2-7; 8 bases are a match to TRBD2. Trimming removed 4 bases from V and 0 bases from J; junction bases left unmatched: 6. This CDR3 contains 15 residues. The germline CDR1 and CDR2 sequences are SGHDT and YYEEEE. The CDR3 sequence is CASSPSGPRSYEQYF. CDR3 DNA sequence: TGTGCCAGCAGCCCTAGCGGGCCCCGCTCCTACGAGCAGTACTTC. Looking up the rest from reference TRBV5-6 and TRBJ2-7 gives the full variable domain: DAGVTQSPTHLIKTRGQQVTLRCSPKSGHDTVSWYQQALGQGPQFIFQYYEEEERQRGNFPDRFSGHQFPNYSSELNVNALLLGDSALYLCASSPSGPRSYEQYFGPGTRLTVT.

The chain uses TRBV29-1 and TRBJ2-5; 15 bases are a match to TRBD2. V was clipped by 4 bases and J by 1 base; unmatched bases: 7. The CDR3 has 17 amino acids. From germline, CDR1 is SQVTM and CDR2 ANQGSEA. Here the CDR3 reads CSVGGTSGGNLQETQYF. CDR3 sequence (DNA): TGCAGCGTTGGGGGGACTAGCGGGGGGAACCTCCAAGAGACCCAGTACTTC.

The J gene is TRBJ1-2, the V gene TRBV5-1, with D possibly matching TRBD1 (5 bases). This CDR3 is 13 amino acids long. CDR1 is SGHRS, CDR2 YFSETQ, per germline. The ends were cut back, 4 bases at V and 6 bases at J, with 13 bases in the middle. CDR3 coding DNA: TGCGCCAGCAGCGCGAGCGACAGAAATGGCTACACCTTC. Its protein product is CASSASDRNGYTF.

The chain couples TRBV7-9 to TRBJ2-2; 9 bases align to TRBD1. Trimming took 3 bases from V and 4 from J; bases not matched to a gene: 6. Germline V gives CDR1 SEHNR, CDR2 FQNEAQ (reference sequence). CDR3 length: 16 amino acids. CDR3 coding DNA: TGTGCCAGCAGCTTGAAGGGACAGGGAGGCACCGGGGAGCTGTTTTTT. Amino acid sequence: CASSLKGQGGTGELFF. Full variable domain (outside the CDR3, taken from reference TRBV7-9 and TRBJ2-2): DTGVSQNPRHKITKRGQNVTFRCDPISEHNRLYWYRQTLGQGPEFLTYFQNEAQLEKSRLLSDRFSAERPKGSFSTLEIQRTEQGDSAMYLCASSLKGQGGTGELFFGEGSRLTVL.

The CDR3 DNA sequence: TGTGCCATCAGTCCGGGGGGGCAAGATACGCAGTATTTT. Protein sequence: CAISPGGQDTQYF. The rearrangement joins TRBV10-3 to TRBJ2-3, with 8 positions matching TRBD2. Germline CDR1 and CDR2: ENHRY and SYGVKD. This CDR3 contains 13 residues. Losses at the gene ends were 5 bases for V and 5 bases for J; bases not matched to a gene: 3.

The chain uses TRBV11-3 and TRBJ1-1; 9 bases are a match to TRBD1. Looked up from germline, CDR1 is SGHNT and CDR2 is YENEEA. V lost 5 bases and J lost 5; bases outside the gene matches: 6. The CDR3 has 14 residues. The CDR3 DNA reads TGTGCCAGCAGCGCACAGGGGGCTGAAACTGAAGCTTTCTTT. Protein sequence: CASSAQGAETEAFF.

The rearrangement links TRBV6-4 to TRBJ2-2, with D possibly matching TRBD1 (5 bases). The CDR3 contains 12 residues. With 4 bases removed from V and 7 bases from J, the gap between germline ends came to 7 bases. The germline V gene encodes CDR1 MRHNA and CDR2 SNTAGT. The CDR3 spells CASSGQGGELFF. CDR3 bases: TGTGCCAGCAGTGGTCAGGGCGGGGAGCTGTTTTTT.

The chain combines TRBV5-1 with TRBJ2-7; TRBD1 agrees at 11 bases. Trimming at V came to 3 bases and at J to 2 bases, leaving 1 base not matched to a gene. Germline values: CDR1 SGHRS, CDR2 YFSETQ. The CDR3 loop spans 14 amino acids. The CDR3 here is CASSWDRGTYEQYF. CDR3 bases: TGCGCCAGCAGCTGGGACAGGGGGACCTACGAGCAGTACTTC.

The gene calls are TRBV30 and TRBJ2-3, with 7 bases aligning to TRBD2. The germline gives CDR1 GTSNPN, CDR2 SVGIG (reference sequence). V lost 0 bases to trimming and J lost 7 bases; unmatched junction nucleotides: 4. The CDR3 has 13 residues. In DNA form, the CDR3 reads TGTGCCTGGAGTGTAGCGGGGACCTATACGCAGTATTTT. Protein product: CAWSVAGTYTQYF.

The V and J genes are TRBV2 and TRBJ1-2; TRBD1 might be the D (6 bases). Germline CDR1 and CDR2: SNHLY and FYNNEI. V dropped 7 bases and J dropped 5 bases, with 17 bases sitting between them. This CDR3 is 14 amino acids long. The CDR3 loop reads CASTQGRGVYGYTF. For the CDR3, the DNA is TGTGCCAGCACCCAGGGGAGGGGGGTATATGGCTACACCTTC.

The genes are TRBV9 and TRBJ2-5; 9 bases line up with TRBD2. The ends lost 0 bases at V and 2 bases at J; junction bases unmatched: 2. The CDR3 consists of 15 residues. Germline CDR1 and CDR2: SGDLS and YYNGEE. In nucleotides, the CDR3 is TGTGCCAGCAGCGTAGGGGGACTAGCACAAGAGACCCAGTACTTC. It codes for CASSVGGLAQETQYF.

The J gene is TRBJ2-3, the V gene TRBV6-5; D is uncertain. V lost 0 bases to trimming and J lost 4 bases, with 11 bases between them. Germline-derived CDR1 and CDR2 are MNHEY and SVGAGI. This CDR3 has 15 residues. Written as DNA, the CDR3 is TGTGCCAGCAGTTACTCCCGACTTCGGTCAGATACGCAGTATTTT. Translated, it gives CASSYSRLRSDTQYF.

For the CDR3, the DNA is TGTGCCAGCAGCTCGTCGGCTGGGGGCGCCTATCAGCCCCAGCATTTT. Encoded protein: CASSSSAGGAYQPQHF. The chain recombines TRBV7-8 with TRBJ1-5; TRBD1 is a possible D gene (6 bases). The CDR3 contains 16 residues. Trimming cost V 4 bases and J 5 bases, with 18 bases left between them. The germline V gene encodes CDR1 SGHVS and CDR2 FQNEAQ. The complete variable domain, with remaining parts taken from reference TRBV7-8 and TRBJ1-5, reads GAGVSQSPRYKVAKRGQDVALRCDPISGHVSLFWYQQALGQGPEFLTYFQNEAQLDKSGLPSDRFFAERPEGSVSTLKIQRTQQEDSAVYLCASSSSAGGAYQPQHFGDGTRLSIL.

The chain combines TRBV5-1 with TRBJ2-7; 11 nucleotides agree with TRBD2. The CDR3 runs to 19 residues. V was pared by 0 bases and J by 2 bases, with 13 bases of the junction left unmatched. Per germline, CDR1 SGHRS and CDR2 YFSETQ. CDR3 DNA sequence: TGCGCCAGCAGCTTGGAACCGACTAGCGGGGCGTATACTACCTACGAGCAGTACTTC. Its protein is CASSLEPTSGAYTTYEQYF.

The chain is built from TRBV6-1 and TRBJ1-1; D is possibly TRBD1 (5 bases). The V end was cut by 6 bases, the J end by 3 bases, with 14 bases between. CDR1 and CDR2 from the germline V gene are MNHNS and SASEGT. The CDR3 is 14 amino acids. CDR3 protein: CASSPWGVDTEAFF. The CDR3 region has the DNA TGTGCCAGCAGCCCATGGGGGGTCGACACTGAAGCTTTCTTT.

The chain combines TRBV7-2 with TRBJ1-1, with TRBD1 matching 7 bases. J lost 5 bases, V lost 5 bases, and 8 bases had no gene match. This CDR3 region has 14 residues. Germline V gene sequence: CDR1 SGHTA, CDR2 FQGNSA. CDR3: CASSRQGRRTEAFF. CDR3 sequence (DNA): TGTGCCAGCAGCCGACAGGGTCGAAGGACTGAAGCTTTCTTT.

The gene calls are TRBV6-5 and TRBJ2-1; 8 positions agree with TRBD1. Germline CDR1 and CDR2: MNHEY and SVGAGI. V shed 8 bases, J shed 7 bases, and the junction held 4 bases outside the gene matches. The CDR3 is made up of 12 amino acids. The CDR3 DNA follows: TGTGCCAGCGTGGACAGGGCAAATGAGCAGTTCTTC. Amino acid sequence: CASVDRANEQFF.

This sequence joins TRBV9 and TRBJ2-1; TRBD1 aligns across 8 bases. The CDR3 runs 16 residues. Germline V lookup: CDR1 SGDLS, CDR2 YYNGEE. Trimming at V came to 3 bases and at J to 4 bases, leaving 9 bases not matched to a gene. The CDR3 sequence is CASSAIRDRMYNEQFF. Written as DNA, the CDR3 is TGTGCCAGCAGCGCTATCCGGGACAGGATGTACAATGAGCAGTTCTTC.

This chain links TRBV7-9 with TRBJ1-4; TRBD1 is a possible D gene (5 bases). The ends were cut back, 3 bases at V and 8 bases at J, with 19 bases in the middle. This CDR3 is 16 amino acids long. Germline-derived CDR1 and CDR2 are SEHNR and FQNEAQ (reference sequence). CDR3 DNA sequence: TGTGCCAGCAGCTTCTTCGGGACGGGGGATTGGGAAAAACTGTTTTTT. It encodes CASSFFGTGDWEKLFF.